The rows below give T cell receptor beta chains drawn from one sample of a study of cytomegalovirus exposure and HLA in healthy donors. Method: immunoSEQ multiplex PCR; TCRdb's copy keeps in-frame clones and lacks some. Of about 190,000 clones in the sample, approximately 88% are singletons; the top ten hold about 2.6%. The sequenced sample was PBMCs. The receptors here all came from a woman aged 45-60 years in good health and CMV-seropositive. The CDR3 runs from the conserved cysteine through the conserved F or W. D genes are given only for firm matches. Some rows have no size entry. The others give once, few or many, or a class for an expanded clone.

j_call,clone_size,d_call,v_call,cdr3_aa,cdr3_nt
TRBJ2-5,-,TRBD2,TRBV11-2,CASSLGLAGAETQYF,TGTGCCAGCAGCTTAGGACTAGCGGGGGCAGAGACCCAGTACTTC
TRBJ1-2,-,-,TRBV5-8,CASSPKSGYGYTF,TGTGCCAGCAGTCCAAAATCGGGTTACGGCTACACCTTC
TRBJ2-3,-,-,TRBV5-1,CASSLVRDTQYF,TGCGCCAGCAGCTTGGTTCGAGATACGCAGTATTTT
TRBJ1-6,-,-,TRBV11-2,CASGGFFFQNSPLHF,TGTGCCAGCGGGGGGTTCTTCTTCCAGAATTCACCCCTCCACTTT
TRBJ1-2,-,-,TRBV5-6,CASSLAVGVRLYGYTF,TGTGCCAGCAGCTTGGCCGTCGGGGTTAGGCTCTATGGCTACACCTTC
TRBJ2-1,-,-,TRBV7-2,CASSFPPERDEQFF,TGTGCCAGCAGCTTTCCCCCCGAACGGGATGAGCAGTTCTTC
TRBJ1-1,-,-,TRBV7-2,CASSHRTLNTEAFF,TGTGCCAGCAGCCACCGAACACTGAACACTGAAGCTTTCTTT
TRBJ2-1,-,TRBD2,TRBV11-2,CASSLDGGKTPKNSYNEQFF,TGTGCCAGCAGCTTAGACGGGGGGAAGACACCGAAAAACTCCTACAATGAGCAGTTCTTC
TRBJ2-1,-,TRBD1,TRBV7-9,CSSSWDSKGNEQFF,TGTTCCAGCAGCTGGGACAGCAAGGGCAATGAGCAGTTCTTC
TRBJ1-1,-,-,TRBV7-9,CASSFSGSNPNTEAFF,TGTGCCAGCAGCTTTTCTGGTAGTAACCCGAACACTGAAGCTTTCTTT
TRBJ2-3,-,TRBD2,TRBV5-1,CASNPGGGGTDTQYF,TGCGCCAGCAACCCCGGGGGGGGTGGCACAGATACGCAGTATTTT
TRBJ1-5,-,-,TRBV2,CASAMTGSNQPQHF,TGTGCCAGCGCTATGACGGGGAGCAATCAGCCCCAGCATTTT
TRBJ2-3,-,-,TRBV9,CASSPRNGGTDTQYF,TGTGCCAGCAGCCCGAGGAACGGGGGCACAGATACGCAGTATTTT
TRBJ2-3,-,TRBD2,TRBV4-2,CASSQELADTDTQYF,TGTGCCAGCAGCCAAGAACTAGCGGACACAGATACGCAGTATTTT
TRBJ2-3,-,-,TRBV14,CASSQAAADTQYF,TGTGCCAGCAGCCAGGCCGCGGCAGATACGCAGTATTTT
TRBJ2-7,-,-,TRBV11-3,CASSLPIPGFPNYEQYF,TGTGCCAGCAGCTTACCAATTCCAGGGTTCCCAAACTACGAGCAGTACTTC
TRBJ1-2,-,TRBD1,TRBV28,CASSPWTGRNYGYTF,TGTGCCAGCAGTCCCTGGACAGGGAGGAACTATGGCTACACCTTC
TRBJ1-1,-,-,TRBV4-3,CASSQDLGRTEAFF,TGCGCCAGCAGCCAAGACCTAGGGAGGACTGAAGCTTTCTTT
TRBJ1-1,-,-,TRBV6-4,CARAREAFF,TGTGCCAGGGCCAGGGAAGCTTTCTTT
TRBJ2-7,-,TRBD2,TRBV7-2,CASSLGSGVGLSYLEQYF,TGTGCCAGCAGCTTAGGTTCGGGGGTGGGACTATCCTATTTGGAGCAGTACTTC
TRBJ2-5,-,-,TRBV18,CASSPQSRGARETQYF,TGTGCCAGCTCACCACAGTCGCGGGGCGCCAGGGAGACCCAGTACTTC
TRBJ2-2,-,-,TRBV4-3,CASSAEPGWTGELFF,TGCGCCAGCAGCGCCGAACCAGGGTGGACCGGGGAGCTGTTTTTT
TRBJ1-3,-,-,TRBV6-5,CASLPGILGNTIYF,TGTGCCAGCCTCCCGGGGATCCTTGGAAACACCATATATTTT
TRBJ1-5,-,-,TRBV6-5,CASKSGSSNQPQHF,TGTGCCAGCAAGTCCGGGAGTAGCAATCAGCCCCAGCATTTT
TRBJ1-1,-,TRBD1,TRBV4-2,CASSLPTGGDTEAFF,TGTGCCAGCAGCTTACCGACAGGGGGGGACACTGAAGCTTTCTTT
TRBJ1-1,-,-,TRBV10-3,CAISELGGDTEAFF,TGTGCCATCAGTGAGCTAGGGGGGGACACTGAAGCTTTCTTT
TRBJ1-2,few,TRBD1,TRBV27,CASSSPGQGNYGYTF,TGTGCCAGCAGTTCACCGGGACAGGGGAACTATGGCTACACCTTC
TRBJ2-1,-,TRBD1,TRBV6-1,CASSERTGGPNEQFF,TGTGCCAGCAGTGAAAGGACAGGAGGACCCAATGAGCAGTTCTTC
TRBJ2-1,-,-,TRBV30,CAWSVQDINEQFF,TGTGCCTGGAGTGTACAGGACATCAATGAGCAGTTCTTC
TRBJ1-1,-,TRBD1,TRBV6-5,CASSYTDRGTEAFF,TGTGCCAGCAGTTACACGGACAGGGGAACTGAAGCTTTCTTT
TRBJ1-1,-,-,TRBV2,CASTGPGKVEAFF,TGTGCCAGCACAGGCCCCGGAAAGGTTGAAGCTTTCTTT
TRBJ2-5,-,-,TRBV5-8,CASSLGGWTSQETQYF,TGTGCCAGCAGCTTGGGGGGCTGGACGAGCCAAGAGACCCAGTACTTC
TRBJ1-2,once,TRBD1,TRBV6-6,CASRRTGGVGYGYTF,TGTGCCAGCAGACGGACAGGGGGCGTTGGCTATGGCTACACCTTC
TRBJ2-2,-,TRBD2,TRBV7-2,CASTIAGGYRTGELFF,TGTGCCAGCACAATTGCGGGGGGTTATCGTACCGGGGAGCTGTTTTTT
TRBJ2-7,-,-,TRBV6-5,CASSPGPHRYEQYF,TGTGCCAGCAGTCCTGGGCCGCACCGATACGAGCAGTACTTC
TRBJ2-5,-,-,TRBV9,CASSEGLGPPYF,TGTGCCAGCAGCGAAGGACTGGGCCCCCCGTACTTC
TRBJ2-7,-,TRBD2,TRBV14,CASSQAPTSGGREQYF,TGTGCCAGCAGCCAAGCCCCGACTAGCGGGGGTCGGGAGCAGTACTTC
TRBJ1-3,-,-,TRBV7-8,CASSLNGFGTYGNTIYF,TGTGCCAGCAGCTTAAACGGATTCGGGACATACGGAAACACCATATATTTT
TRBJ2-7,few,TRBD1,TRBV6-1,CASSPLRDSYEQYF,TGTGCCAGCAGTCCCCTCCGGGACAGTTACGAGCAGTACTTC